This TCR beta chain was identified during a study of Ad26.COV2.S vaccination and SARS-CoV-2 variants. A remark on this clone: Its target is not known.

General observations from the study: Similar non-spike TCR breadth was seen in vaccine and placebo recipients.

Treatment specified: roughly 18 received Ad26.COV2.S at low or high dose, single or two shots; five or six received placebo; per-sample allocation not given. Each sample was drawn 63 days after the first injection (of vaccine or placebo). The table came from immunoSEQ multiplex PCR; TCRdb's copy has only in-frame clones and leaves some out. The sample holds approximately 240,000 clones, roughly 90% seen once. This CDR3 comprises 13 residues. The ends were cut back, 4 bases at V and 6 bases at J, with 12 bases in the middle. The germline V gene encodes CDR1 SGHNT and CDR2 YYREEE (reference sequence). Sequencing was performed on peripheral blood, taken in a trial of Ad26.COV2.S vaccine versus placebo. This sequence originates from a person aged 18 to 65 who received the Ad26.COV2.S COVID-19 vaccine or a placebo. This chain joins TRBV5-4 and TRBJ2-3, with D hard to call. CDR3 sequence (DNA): TGTGCCAGCAGCGCTAATCGAGCGGATACGCAGTATTTT. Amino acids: CASSANRADTQYF. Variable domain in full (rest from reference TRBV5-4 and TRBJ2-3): ETGVTQSPTHLIKTRGQQVTLRCSSQSGHNTVSWYQQALGQGPQFIFQYYREEENGRGNFPPRFSGLQFPNYSSELNVNALELDDSALYLCASSANRADTQYFGPGTRLTVL.